The 2 T cell receptor beta chains in this list originate from one sample, sequenced in a study of shared clonotypes between healthy human individuals. Data came from immunoSEQ multiplex PCR; TCRdb stores just in-frame clones and leaves some out. The sample carries around 1.4 million clones, roughly 98.5% recorded once. Sequenced: naive CD4+ T cells sorted from blood. Subset of the sample: CD45RA+ positively selected. Receptors were obtained from a man aged 25 to 40 in good health.

The chain combines TRBV5-1 with TRBJ2-7; D is undetermined. The CDR3 consists of 15 residues. Germline CDR1 SGHRS, CDR2 YFSETQ. V shed 6 bases and J shed 2 bases, with 18 bases lying between them. Here the CDR3 DNA reads TGCGCCAGCACCCCCGGTCTTGGCATTACCTACGAGCAGTACTTC. This codes for CASTPGLGITYEQYF.

This clone was observed a single time. V gene TRBV9 combines with J gene TRBJ2-7, with D unclear. Germline V CDR1 and CDR2: SGDLS, YYNGEE. The CDR3 spans 14 residues. Trimming stripped 0 bases from V and 4 bases from J, with 11 bases between. The CDR3 is CASSVDALGYEQYF. CDR3 nucleotide sequence: TGTGCCAGCAGCGTAGATGCTCTTGGGTACGAGCAGTACTTC.